This T cell receptor (beta chain) was identified in a study of cytotoxic CD8 clonotypes in ibrutinib-treated CLL. Study context: Specimens for response were gathered following a median around eleven months of therapy, spanning 6 to 36.

Measured with immunoSEQ multiplex PCR; TCRdb has only the in-frame clones, and not every one. The profile shows about 330,000 clones, 60% to 80% of them singletons. V lost 0 bases and J 1 base, leaving 16 bases between the germline ends. Germline CDR1 reads LNHNV; CDR2 reads YYDKDF (reference sequence). The CDR3 has 18 residues. Notes on this clone: The antigen remains unidentified.

Points from the study as a whole: Under treatment, the uncommon public clonotypes either contracted or remained stable. The study sampled sustained-remission and progressing patients at different times. An increase in clonality occurred at ibrutinib response, followed by a return toward baseline at progression.

This material consisted of PBMCs, taken after 36 months of ibrutinib treatment. V is TRBV15 and J is TRBJ1-5; weak D call: TRBD1 (6 bases). The sequence was collected from a human donor with chronic lymphocytic leukemia. CDR3 residues: CATSRDRVGRGSNQPQHF. Written as DNA, the CDR3 is TGTGCCACCAGCAGAGATCGCGTGGGCAGGGGAAGCAATCAGCCCCAGCATTTT.